The present T cell receptor beta chain was sequenced within a study of cytomegalovirus exposure and HLA in healthy donors. Study-level background: The study's early data release held some 85 million unique TCRs from HLA-typed donors.

The PCR was carried out with 60 Vbeta primers and 13 Jbeta primers. Authors' analysis steps: In a later analysis, of 79 million or so unique beta chains, roughly 11 million appeared in at least two donors. The data were produced by immunoSEQ multiplex PCR, yet TCRdb's version contains in-frame clones alone and is incomplete. From that table come the V and J calls and clone size; the DNA was used to work out D and trimming. The sample holds 150,000 to 200,000 clones; about 80% are singletons and the top ten take under 0.8%. Findings and caveats of the study: V segments that were indistinguishable, TRBV6-2 and TRBV6-3 among them, were omitted from analysis. One later analysis reportedly identified an Asian-associated ancestry cluster that showed fewer N-insertions than the roughly 600-donor mean.

For this clone: Its antigen is unidentified.

Trimming removed 2 bases from V and 5 bases from J; junction bases left unmatched: 13. The germline CDR1 and CDR2 sequences are MGHRA and YSYEKL. The CDR3 sequence is 17 residues long. Material: PBMCs. This chain links TRBV4-1 with TRBJ2-5, with TRBD2 matching over 8 bases. The sequence was obtained from a boy aged 5-17 years in good health and CMV-seronegative. In DNA form, the CDR3 reads TGCGCCAGCAGCCAACAACCACGTAGCGGGGTGGCGGAGACCCAGTACTTC. This encodes CASSQQPRSGVAETQYF.